These 5 T cell receptor beta chains were all obtained from the same sample, sequenced in a study of blood T cell repertoires in COVID-19. TCRdb keeps only in-frame clones here, not all; method: immunoSEQ multiplex PCR. The table records fewer than 200,000 clones, over 75% of them present only once. The sequenced material came from peripheral blood. The origin of the receptors is a man in his sixties who had recovered from COVID-19.

The rearrangement joins TRBV6-6 to TRBJ1-5, with TRBD1 as a possible D gene (6 bases). Germline CDR1 is MNHNY and CDR2 is SVGAGI (reference sequence). The CDR3 has 15 residues. V lost 2 bases to trimming and J lost 7 bases, with 15 bases between them. The CDR3: CASSYKQGLQQPQHF. The DNA of the CDR3 is TGTGCCAGCAGTTACAAACAGGGCTTGCAGCAGCCCCAGCATTTT.

The J gene is TRBJ2-1, the V gene TRBV7-9; 10 bases map to TRBD1. CDR1 is SEHNR and CDR2 is FQNEAQ in the germline V gene (reference sequence). The CDR3 is 16 amino acids. The trim removed 6 bases at V and 0 bases at J, leaving 5 bases unmatched. CDR3 bases: TGTGCCAGCAGTTGGGACAGGGGCCTCTCCTACAATGAGCAGTTCTTC. Translating it yields CASSWDRGLSYNEQFF.

The chain is built from TRBV7-3 and TRBJ2-3, with 14 bases that match TRBD2. The CDR3 contains 16 residues. The germline V gene has CDR1 SGHTA and CDR2 FQGTGA. V shed 2 bases and J 6 bases; nucleotides not matched to a gene: 4. CDR3 region: CASSLPGTSGGDTQYF. DNA of the CDR3: TGTGCCAGCAGCTTACCCGGGACTAGCGGGGGTGATACGCAGTATTTT.

This sequence joins TRBV7-2 and TRBJ1-1, with 11 positions matching TRBD1. J gave up 6 bases and V 5 bases, and 8 bases lay outside the gene matches. The CDR3 has 15 residues. CDR1 is SGHTA and CDR2 is FQGNSA in the germline V gene. As DNA, the CDR3 is TGTGCCAGCAGCCCACGCCCGGGACAGGGGGCTGAAGCTTTCTTT. Encoded protein: CASSPRPGQGAEAFF.

The chain has TRBV18 and TRBJ2-4; 7 bases fit TRBD1. This CDR3 has 16 residues. Unmatched junction bases numbered 10, after V lost 2 bases and J lost 6 bases. Germline lookup yields CDR1 KGHSH and CDR2 LQKENI. The CDR3: CASSPRGRGNGNIQYF. For the CDR3, the DNA is TGTGCCAGCTCACCAAGGGGGCGAGGAAATGGAAACATTCAGTACTTC.